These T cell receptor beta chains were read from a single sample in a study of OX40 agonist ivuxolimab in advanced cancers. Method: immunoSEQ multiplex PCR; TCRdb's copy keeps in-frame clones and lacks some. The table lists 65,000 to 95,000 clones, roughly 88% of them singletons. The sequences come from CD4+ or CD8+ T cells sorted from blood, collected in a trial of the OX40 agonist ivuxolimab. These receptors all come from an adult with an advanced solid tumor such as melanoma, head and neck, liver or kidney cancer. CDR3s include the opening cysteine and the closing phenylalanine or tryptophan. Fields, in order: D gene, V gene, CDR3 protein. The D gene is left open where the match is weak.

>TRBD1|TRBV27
CASSLQGAREQYF
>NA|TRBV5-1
CASSPGTADTQYF
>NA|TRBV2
CASSVGQRDTGELFF
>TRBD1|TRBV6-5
CASSPRQGYYGYTF
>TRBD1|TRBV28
CASTPPQGAPGNTIYF
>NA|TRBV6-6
CASSYSDEQYF
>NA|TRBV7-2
CASSPSVRAGANVLTF
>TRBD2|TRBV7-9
CASSLPLAGVETQYF
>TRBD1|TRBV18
CASSRRDRGLGYEQYF
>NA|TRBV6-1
CASSEAGDHYGYTF
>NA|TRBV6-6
CASSQDPATTDTQYF
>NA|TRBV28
CASSLPQLVAQFF
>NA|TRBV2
CASSPEGVADTQYF